This T cell receptor beta chain was profiled in a study of cytomegalovirus exposure and HLA in healthy donors. Broader study findings: Many donors carried some public TCRs, although rarity characterized most TCR sequences. Equally common other TCR beta chains were less clonally expanded than HLA-associated ones, a later analysis found. Three chains linked to CMV were shown in vitro to be specific for CMV antigens.

The germline gives CDR1 GTSNPN, CDR2 SVGIG (reference sequence). V lost 2 bases and J lost 0; bases outside the gene matches: 9. This CDR3 is 17 amino acids long. 60 Vbeta and 13 Jbeta primers were used in PCR. Data came from immunoSEQ multiplex PCR; TCRdb stores just in-frame clones and leaves some out. The table records tens of thousands of clones, around 80% of them present only once. In regard to this clone: What it binds is unknown.

This receptor was obtained from a male donor in good health and CMV-seronegative. Material for sequencing was PBMCs. The chain carries TRBV30 and TRBJ1-1; 10 bases are shared with TRBD1. The CDR3 nucleotides read TGTGCCTGGAGTTTCTGGGACAGGGGCCCCGTGAACACTGAAGCTTTCTTT. Translating gives CAWSFWDRGPVNTEAFF.